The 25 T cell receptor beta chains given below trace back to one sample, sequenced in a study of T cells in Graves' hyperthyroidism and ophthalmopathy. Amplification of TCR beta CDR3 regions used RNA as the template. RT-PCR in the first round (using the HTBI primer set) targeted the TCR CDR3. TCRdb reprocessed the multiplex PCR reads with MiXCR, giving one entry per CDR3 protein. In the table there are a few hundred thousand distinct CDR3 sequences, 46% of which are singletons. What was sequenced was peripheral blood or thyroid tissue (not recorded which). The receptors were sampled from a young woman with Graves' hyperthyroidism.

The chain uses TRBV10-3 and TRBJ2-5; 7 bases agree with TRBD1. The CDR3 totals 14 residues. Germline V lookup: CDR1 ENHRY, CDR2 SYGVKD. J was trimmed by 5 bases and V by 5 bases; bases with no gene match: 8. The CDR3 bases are TGTGCCATCAGTCAAGACAGGGCCTTGGAGACCCAGTACTTC. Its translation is CAISQDRALETQYF.

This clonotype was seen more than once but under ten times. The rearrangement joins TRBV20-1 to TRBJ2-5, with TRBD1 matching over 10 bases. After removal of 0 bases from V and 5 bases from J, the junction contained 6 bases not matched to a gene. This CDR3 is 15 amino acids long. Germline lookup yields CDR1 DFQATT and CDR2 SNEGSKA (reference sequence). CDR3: CSAREDRGFGETQYF. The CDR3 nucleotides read TGCAGTGCTAGAGAGGACAGGGGGTTTGGTGAGACCCAGTACTTC.

This chain's CDR3 is CATSARYTGANQPQHF. In DNA, the CDR3 is TGTGCCACCAGTGCTAGGTACACGGGAGCCAATCAGCCCCAGCATTTT. This chain links TRBV24-1 with TRBJ1-5; no reliable D call. V was trimmed by 5 bases and J by 3 bases, leaving 16 bases between them. Per the germline V gene, CDR1 is KGHDR and CDR2 is SFDVKD. The CDR3 has 16 residues.

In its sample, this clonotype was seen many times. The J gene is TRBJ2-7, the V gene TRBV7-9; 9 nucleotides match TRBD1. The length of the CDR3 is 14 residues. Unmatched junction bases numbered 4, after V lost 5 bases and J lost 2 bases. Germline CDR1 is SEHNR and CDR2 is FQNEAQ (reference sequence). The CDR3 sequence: CASSAQGAAYEQYF. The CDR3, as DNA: TGTGCCAGCAGCGCACAGGGGGCCGCCTACGAGCAGTACTTC.

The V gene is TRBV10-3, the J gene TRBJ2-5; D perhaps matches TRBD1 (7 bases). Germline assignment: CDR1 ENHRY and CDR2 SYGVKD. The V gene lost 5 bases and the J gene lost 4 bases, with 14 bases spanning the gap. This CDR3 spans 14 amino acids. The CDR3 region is CAISSAQGGETQYF. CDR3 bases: TGTGCCATCAGTTCCGCGCAGGGGGGAGAGACCCAGTACTTC.

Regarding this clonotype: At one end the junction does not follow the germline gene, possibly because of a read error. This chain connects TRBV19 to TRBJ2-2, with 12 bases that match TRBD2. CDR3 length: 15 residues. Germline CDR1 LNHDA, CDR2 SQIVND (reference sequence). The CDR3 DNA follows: TGTGCCAGTAGTACACTAGCGGGGGGTTACAATGAGCAGTTTTTT. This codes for CASSTLAGGYNEQFF.

The CDR3 DNA follows: TGTGCCAGCAGCGTAGGGGCGCAGCCGGGTGATAGCAATCAGCCCCAGCATTTT. The encoded protein is CASSVGAQPGDSNQPQHF. The V and J genes are TRBV9 and TRBJ1-5; D gene ambiguous. V was cut by 0 bases and J by 0 bases, with 16 bases left in between. The germline V gene encodes CDR1 SGDLS and CDR2 YYNGEE. This CDR3 is 18 amino acids long.

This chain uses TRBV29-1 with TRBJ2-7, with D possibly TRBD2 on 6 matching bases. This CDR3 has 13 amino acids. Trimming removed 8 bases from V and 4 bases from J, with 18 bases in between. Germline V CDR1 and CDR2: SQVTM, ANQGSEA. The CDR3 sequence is CSSYYGGNYEQYF. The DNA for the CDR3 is TGCAGCAGTTACTACGGAGGGAATTACGAGCAGTACTTC.

The CDR3 sequence is CASSFYRDNLGQFF. CDR3 sequence (DNA): TGTGCCAGCAGCTTCTACCGGGATAACTTAGGGCAGTTCTTC. V and J are TRBV11-3 and TRBJ2-7; possible D gene TRBD2, 5 bases. The DNA matches TRBJ2-1 better at its end, which makes the J call doubtful. This CDR3 region has 14 residues. Germline-derived CDR1 and CDR2 are SGHNT and YENEEA.

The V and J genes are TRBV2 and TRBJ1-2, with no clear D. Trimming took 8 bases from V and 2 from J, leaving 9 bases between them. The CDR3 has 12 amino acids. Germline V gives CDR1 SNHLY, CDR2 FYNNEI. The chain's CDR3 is CASGEINYGYTF. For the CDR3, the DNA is TGTGCCAGCGGGGAAATAAACTATGGCTACACCTTC.

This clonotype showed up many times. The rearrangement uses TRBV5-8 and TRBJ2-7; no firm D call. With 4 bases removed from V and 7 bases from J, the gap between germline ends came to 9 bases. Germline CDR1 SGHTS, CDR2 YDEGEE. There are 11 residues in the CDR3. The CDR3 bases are TGTGCCAGCAGCCACCTCCGTGAGCAGTACTTC. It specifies CASSHLREQYF.

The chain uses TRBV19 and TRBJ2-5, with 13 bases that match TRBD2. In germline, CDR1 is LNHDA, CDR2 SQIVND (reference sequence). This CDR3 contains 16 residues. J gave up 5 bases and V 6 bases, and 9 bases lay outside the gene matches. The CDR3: CASSPPGLAGLETQYF. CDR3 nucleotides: TGTGCCAGTAGCCCCCCGGGACTAGCGGGATTGGAGACCCAGTACTTC.

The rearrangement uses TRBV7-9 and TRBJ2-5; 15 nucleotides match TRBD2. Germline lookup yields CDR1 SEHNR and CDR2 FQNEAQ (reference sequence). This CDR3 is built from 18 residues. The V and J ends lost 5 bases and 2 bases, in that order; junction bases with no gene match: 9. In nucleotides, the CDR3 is TGTGCCAGCAGCCGGGACCTCGGACTAGCGGGAGGGCAAGAGACCCAGTACTTC. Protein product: CASSRDLGLAGGQETQYF.

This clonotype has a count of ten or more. CDR3 DNA: TGTGCCATCAGTGAGGCGGTCGGGGGGAGAGGATCCTACGAGCAGTACTTC. This codes for CAISEAVGGRGSYEQYF. The V and J genes are TRBV10-3 and TRBJ2-7; TRBD2 agrees at 7 bases. CDR1 and CDR2 (germline): ENHRY, SYGVKD. The CDR3 contains 17 residues. V lost 2 bases, J lost 1 base, and 11 bases stayed unmatched.

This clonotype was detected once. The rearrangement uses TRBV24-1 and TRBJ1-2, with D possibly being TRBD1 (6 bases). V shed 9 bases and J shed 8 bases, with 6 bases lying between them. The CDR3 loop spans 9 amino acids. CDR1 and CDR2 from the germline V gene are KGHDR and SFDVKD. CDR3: CATGTGYTF. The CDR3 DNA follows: TGTGCCACCGGGACAGGCTACACCTTC.

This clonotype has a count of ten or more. CDR3 nucleotide sequence: TGTGCCAGCAGTTACTCGGCAGGTCAGGGGCCCGAGCAGTACTTC. It is translated as CASSYSAGQGPEQYF. The chain is built from TRBV6-6 and TRBJ2-7; TRBD1 might be the D (6 bases). Germline assignment: CDR1 MNHNY and CDR2 SVGAGI (reference sequence). The CDR3 is 15 residues long. V was clipped by 0 bases and J by 6 bases, with 15 bases between them.

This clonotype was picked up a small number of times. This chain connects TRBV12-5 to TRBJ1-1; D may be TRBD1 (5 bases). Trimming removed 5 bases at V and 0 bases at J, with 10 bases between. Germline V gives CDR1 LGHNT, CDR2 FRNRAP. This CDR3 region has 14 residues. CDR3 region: CASGPGPVNTEAFF. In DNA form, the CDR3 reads TGTGCTAGTGGTCCGGGACCGGTGAACACTGAAGCTTTCTTT.

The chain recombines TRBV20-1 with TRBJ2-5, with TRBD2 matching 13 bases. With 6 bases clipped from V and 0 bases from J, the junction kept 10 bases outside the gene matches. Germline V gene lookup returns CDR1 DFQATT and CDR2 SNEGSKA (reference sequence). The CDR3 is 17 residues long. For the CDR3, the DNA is TGCAGTGCGGACTCCGGGACTAGCGGGATTGACCAAGAGACCCAGTACTTC. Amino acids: CSADSGTSGIDQETQYF.

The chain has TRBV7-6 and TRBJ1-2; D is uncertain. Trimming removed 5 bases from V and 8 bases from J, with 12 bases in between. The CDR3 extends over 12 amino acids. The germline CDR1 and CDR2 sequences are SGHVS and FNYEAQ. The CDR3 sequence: CASSPHGQGYTF. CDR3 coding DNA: TGTGCCAGCAGCCCACATGGCCAGGGCTACACCTTC.

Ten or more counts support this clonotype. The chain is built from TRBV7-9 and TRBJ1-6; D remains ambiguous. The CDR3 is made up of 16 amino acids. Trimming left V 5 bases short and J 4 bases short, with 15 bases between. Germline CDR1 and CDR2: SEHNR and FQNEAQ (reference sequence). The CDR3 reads CASSPTSGSYNSPLHF. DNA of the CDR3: TGTGCCAGCAGCCCGACATCGGGATCATATAATTCACCCCTCCACTTT.

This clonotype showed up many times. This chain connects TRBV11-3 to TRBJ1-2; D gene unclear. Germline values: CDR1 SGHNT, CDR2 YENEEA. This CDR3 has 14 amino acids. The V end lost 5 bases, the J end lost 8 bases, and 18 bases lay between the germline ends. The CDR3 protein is CASSPGRSMGGYTF. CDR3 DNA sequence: TGTGCCAGCAGCCCCGGACGGTCGATGGGGGGCTACACCTTC.

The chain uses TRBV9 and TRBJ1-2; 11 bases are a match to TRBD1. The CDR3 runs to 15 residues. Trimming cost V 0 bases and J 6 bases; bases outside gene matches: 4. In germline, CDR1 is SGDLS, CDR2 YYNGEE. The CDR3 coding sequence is TGTGCCAGCAGCGTAGCGGTGGGACAGGGGGATGGCTACACCTTC. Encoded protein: CASSVAVGQGDGYTF.

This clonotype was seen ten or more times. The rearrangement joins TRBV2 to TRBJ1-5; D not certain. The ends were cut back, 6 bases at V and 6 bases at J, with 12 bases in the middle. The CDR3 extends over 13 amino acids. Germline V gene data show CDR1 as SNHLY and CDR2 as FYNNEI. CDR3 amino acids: CASRGSGPQPQHF. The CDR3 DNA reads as TGTGCCAGCAGGGGGAGCGGGCCTCAGCCCCAGCATTTT.

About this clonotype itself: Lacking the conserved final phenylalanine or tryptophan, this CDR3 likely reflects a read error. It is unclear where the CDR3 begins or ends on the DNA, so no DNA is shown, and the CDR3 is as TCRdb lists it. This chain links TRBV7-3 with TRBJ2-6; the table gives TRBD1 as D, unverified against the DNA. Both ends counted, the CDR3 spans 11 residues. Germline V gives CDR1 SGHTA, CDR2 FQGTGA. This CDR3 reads CASSIGQALNT.

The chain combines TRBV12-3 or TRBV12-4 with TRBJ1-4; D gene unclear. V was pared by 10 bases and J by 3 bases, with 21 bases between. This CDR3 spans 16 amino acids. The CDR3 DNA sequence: TGTGCCACTTCGCGGAGGCCCGGGGTGGCTAATGAAAAACTGTTTTTT. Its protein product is CATSRRPGVANEKLFF.